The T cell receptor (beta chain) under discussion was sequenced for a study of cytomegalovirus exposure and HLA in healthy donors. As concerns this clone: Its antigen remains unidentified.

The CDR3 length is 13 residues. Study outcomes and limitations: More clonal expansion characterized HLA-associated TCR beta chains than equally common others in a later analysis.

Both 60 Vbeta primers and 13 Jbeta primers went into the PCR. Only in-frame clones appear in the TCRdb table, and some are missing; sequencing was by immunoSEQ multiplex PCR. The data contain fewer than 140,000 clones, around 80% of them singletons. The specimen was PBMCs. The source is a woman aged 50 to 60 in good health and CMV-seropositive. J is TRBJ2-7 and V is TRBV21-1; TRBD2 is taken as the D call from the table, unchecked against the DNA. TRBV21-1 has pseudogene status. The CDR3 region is CASCRVFFYEQYF. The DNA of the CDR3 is TGTGCCAGCTGTAGAGTTTTCTTCTACGAGCAGTACTTC.